Listed below are T cell receptor beta chains from one sample, sequenced in a study of shared T cell receptors in the human thymus. Sequencing was performed with immunoSEQ multiplex PCR; in TCRdb, only in-frame clones are kept and a portion is missing. In the table there are 600,000 or so clones, about 89% of which are singletons. The same data also contributed to another study, on human thymus T cells.

Sequenced material: thymocytes. These receptors came from a boy under three years old with a congenital heart defect. The CDR3 runs from the conserved cysteine through the conserved F or W. D genes are given only for firm matches. Where a row states a size, it is once, few, many or the class of an expanded clone; other rows omit it.

TGCGCCAGCAGCTTGGAGGGACTAGTATCGAACAATGAGCAGTTCTTC	CASSLEGLVSNNEQFF	TRBV5-1	TRBD2	TRBJ2-1	NA
TGTGCCACCAGCAAAGCCCGGACAGGGATGAGCTCTGGGGCCAACGTCCTGACTTTC	CATSKARTGMSSGANVLTF	TRBV15	TRBD1	TRBJ2-6	NA
TGTGCCAGCAGTTTTCCGGACAGGGGTGGCTCCTATAATTCACCCCTCCACTTT	CASSFPDRGGSYNSPLHF	TRBV28	TRBD1	TRBJ1-6	NA
TGTGCCAGCAGCTTCCAGGGGGCGAACACTGAAGCTTTCTTT	CASSFQGANTEAFF	TRBV5-6	TRBD1	TRBJ1-1	few
TGCGCCAGCAGCCATTACAGGGGGCGGTCGGCTAGCGGGAGGTATTGCAATGAGCAGTTCTTC	CASSHYRGRSASGRYCNEQFF	TRBV4-1	TRBD2	TRBJ2-1	NA
TGTGCCTGGAGTGTAACAGACTCTGGAAACACCATATATTTT	CAWSVTDSGNTIYF	TRBV30	NA	TRBJ1-3	NA
TGCAGCGTGTCGGAGAGGATTTCCTACGAGCAGTACTTC	CSVSERISYEQYF	TRBV29-1	NA	TRBJ2-7	NA
TGCGCCAGCACCGGACTAGCGGGACTATCGGATACGCAGTATTTT	CASTGLAGLSDTQYF	TRBV10-2	TRBD2	TRBJ2-3	NA
TGTGCCAGCAGTGCAGGAGGGGGCGAGGGCACTGAAGCTTTCTTT	CASSAGGGEGTEAFF	TRBV9	TRBD1	TRBJ1-1	NA
TGCGCCAGCAGCCGAACGGACAGGGGGGACGAGCAGTACTTC	CASSRTDRGDEQYF	TRBV4-1	TRBD1	TRBJ2-7	NA
TGTGCCAGCAGCGCCCGGAACAGGGGAAACACCATATATTTT	CASSARNRGNTIYF	TRBV21-1	NA	TRBJ1-3	few
TGTGCCACCAGCAGAGAGGCCAGGGAAAGTGGTAGCAATCAGCCCCAGCATTTT	CATSREARESGSNQPQHF	TRBV15	NA	TRBJ1-5	once
TGTGCCAGCAGTGACGGTAGCTCCTACGAGCAGTACTTC	CASSDGSSYEQYF	TRBV2	NA	TRBJ2-7	NA
TGTGCCAGCAGCCTTCGCGACACCCTCTCCTACGAGCAGTACTTC	CASSLRDTLSYEQYF	TRBV14	NA	TRBJ2-7	NA
TGTGCCAGCAGTTTGGGGCAGGTGACCTACGAGCAGTACTTC	CASSLGQVTYEQYF	TRBV28	NA	TRBJ2-7	NA
TGTGCCAGTAGTATGGCCCAGGTTGCTGAAGCTTTCTTT	CASSMAQVAEAFF	TRBV19	NA	TRBJ1-1	NA
TGTGCCATCAGCAACGGTGAAAACTACGAGCAGTACTTC	CAISNGENYEQYF	TRBV10-3	NA	TRBJ2-7	NA